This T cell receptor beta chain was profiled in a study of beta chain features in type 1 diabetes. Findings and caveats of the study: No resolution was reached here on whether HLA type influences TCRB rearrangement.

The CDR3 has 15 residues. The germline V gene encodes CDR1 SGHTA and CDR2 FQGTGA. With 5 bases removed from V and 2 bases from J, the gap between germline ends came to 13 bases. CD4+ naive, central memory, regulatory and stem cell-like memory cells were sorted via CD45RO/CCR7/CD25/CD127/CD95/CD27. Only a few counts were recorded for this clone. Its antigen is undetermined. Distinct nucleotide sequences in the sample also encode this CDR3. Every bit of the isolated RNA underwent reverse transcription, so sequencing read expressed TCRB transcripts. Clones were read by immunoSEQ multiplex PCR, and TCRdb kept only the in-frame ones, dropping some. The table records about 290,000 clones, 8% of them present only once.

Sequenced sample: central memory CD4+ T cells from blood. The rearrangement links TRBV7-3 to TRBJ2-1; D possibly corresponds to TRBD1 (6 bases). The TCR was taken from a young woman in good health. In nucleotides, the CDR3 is TGTGCCAGCAGCCCCTCAGGGGTACCCTACAATGAGCAGTTCTTC. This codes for CASSPSGVPYNEQFF.